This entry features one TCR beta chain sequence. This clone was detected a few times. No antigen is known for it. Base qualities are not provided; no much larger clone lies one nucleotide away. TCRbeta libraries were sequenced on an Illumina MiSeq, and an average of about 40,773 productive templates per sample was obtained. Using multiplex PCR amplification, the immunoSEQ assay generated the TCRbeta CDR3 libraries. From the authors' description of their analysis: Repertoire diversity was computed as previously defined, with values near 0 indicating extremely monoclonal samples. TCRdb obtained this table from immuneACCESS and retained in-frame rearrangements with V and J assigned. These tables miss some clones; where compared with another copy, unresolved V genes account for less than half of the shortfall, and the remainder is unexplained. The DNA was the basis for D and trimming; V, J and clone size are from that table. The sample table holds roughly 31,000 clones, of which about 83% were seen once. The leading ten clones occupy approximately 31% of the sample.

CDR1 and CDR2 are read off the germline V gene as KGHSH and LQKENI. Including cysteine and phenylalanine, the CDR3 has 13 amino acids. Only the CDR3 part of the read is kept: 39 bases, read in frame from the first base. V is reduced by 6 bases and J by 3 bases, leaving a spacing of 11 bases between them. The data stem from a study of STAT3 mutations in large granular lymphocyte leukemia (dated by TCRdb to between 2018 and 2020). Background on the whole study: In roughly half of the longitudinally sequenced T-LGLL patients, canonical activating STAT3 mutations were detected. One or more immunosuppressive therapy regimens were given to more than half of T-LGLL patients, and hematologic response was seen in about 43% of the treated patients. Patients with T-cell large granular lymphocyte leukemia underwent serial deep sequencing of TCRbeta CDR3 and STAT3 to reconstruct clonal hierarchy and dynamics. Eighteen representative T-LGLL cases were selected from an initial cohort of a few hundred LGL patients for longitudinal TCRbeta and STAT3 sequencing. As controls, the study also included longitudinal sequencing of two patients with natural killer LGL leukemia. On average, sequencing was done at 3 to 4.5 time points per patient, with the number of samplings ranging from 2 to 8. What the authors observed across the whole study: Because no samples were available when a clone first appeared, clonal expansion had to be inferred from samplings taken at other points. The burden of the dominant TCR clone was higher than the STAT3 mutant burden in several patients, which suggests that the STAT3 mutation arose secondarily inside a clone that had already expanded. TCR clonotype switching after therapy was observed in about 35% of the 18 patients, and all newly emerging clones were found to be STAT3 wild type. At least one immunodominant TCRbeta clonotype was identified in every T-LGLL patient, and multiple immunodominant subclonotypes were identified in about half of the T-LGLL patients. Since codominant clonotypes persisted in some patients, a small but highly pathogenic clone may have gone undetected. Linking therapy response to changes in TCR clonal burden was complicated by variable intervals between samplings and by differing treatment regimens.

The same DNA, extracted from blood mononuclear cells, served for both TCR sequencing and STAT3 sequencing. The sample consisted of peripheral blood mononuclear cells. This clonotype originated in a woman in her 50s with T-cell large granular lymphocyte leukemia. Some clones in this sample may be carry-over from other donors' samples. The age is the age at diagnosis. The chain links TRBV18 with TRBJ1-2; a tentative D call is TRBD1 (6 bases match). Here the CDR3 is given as CASSKDRYYGYTF. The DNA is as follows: TGTGCCAGCTCGAAGGACAGATACTATGGCTACACCTTC.